This T cell receptor (beta chain) derives from a study of breast tumors, draining lymph nodes, adjacent tissues. General study findings and limits: Data fit most tumor T cells coming from lymph node, expanding in tumor. Tumor T cell lymph node origin was a supported hypothesis, not proven.

The CDR3 consists of 15 residues. Germline V gene data show CDR1 as MGHRA and CDR2 as YSYEKL. TCRdb reprocessed the multiplex PCR reads via MiXCR and lists one record per CDR3 protein. The table lists about 200,000 distinct CDR3 sequences, roughly 31% of them singletons, with 4% to 5.5% in the top ten. For this clonotype: What it binds is unknown. Sequence at one end of the junction differs from germline and may be a read error.

The lymph nodes were axillary draining lymph nodes from breast cancer patients. The V call is TRBV4-1, the J call TRBJ1-5, with a weak D call TRBD1 (6 bases). The sequenced material came from axillary lymph node tissue. The clonotype originates from a female donor with breast cancer. Some clones in this sample may be carry-over from other donors' samples. CDR3 nucleotides: TGCGCCGGCAGCCAAGAGGACAGAGACCATCAGCCCCAGCATTTT. It translates to CAGSQEDRDHQPQHF.